The T cell receptor beta chain described here comes from a study of identical twins. There were only healthy Caucasians among the donors. Ten or more counts support this clonotype. Using its own MiXCR run on the 5' RACE reads, TCRdb lists one record per CDR3 protein. This table has fewer than 250,000 distinct CDR3 sequences, around 15% appearing once. Trimming stripped 10 bases from V and 0 bases from J, with 9 bases between. This CDR3 contains 13 residues. This sample also belongs to another study, concerning T cells expressing NK-cell markers.

The sample comprised CD8+ T cells sorted from blood. This chain links TRBV12-3 or TRBV12-4 with TRBJ2-2; tentatively, D is TRBD1 (5 bases). This clonotype was sampled from a woman aged 18-29 years in good health. CDR3 amino acids: CAIQVPNTGELFF. DNA for the CDR3: TGTGCCATACAGGTCCCGAACACCGGGGAGCTGTTTTTT.